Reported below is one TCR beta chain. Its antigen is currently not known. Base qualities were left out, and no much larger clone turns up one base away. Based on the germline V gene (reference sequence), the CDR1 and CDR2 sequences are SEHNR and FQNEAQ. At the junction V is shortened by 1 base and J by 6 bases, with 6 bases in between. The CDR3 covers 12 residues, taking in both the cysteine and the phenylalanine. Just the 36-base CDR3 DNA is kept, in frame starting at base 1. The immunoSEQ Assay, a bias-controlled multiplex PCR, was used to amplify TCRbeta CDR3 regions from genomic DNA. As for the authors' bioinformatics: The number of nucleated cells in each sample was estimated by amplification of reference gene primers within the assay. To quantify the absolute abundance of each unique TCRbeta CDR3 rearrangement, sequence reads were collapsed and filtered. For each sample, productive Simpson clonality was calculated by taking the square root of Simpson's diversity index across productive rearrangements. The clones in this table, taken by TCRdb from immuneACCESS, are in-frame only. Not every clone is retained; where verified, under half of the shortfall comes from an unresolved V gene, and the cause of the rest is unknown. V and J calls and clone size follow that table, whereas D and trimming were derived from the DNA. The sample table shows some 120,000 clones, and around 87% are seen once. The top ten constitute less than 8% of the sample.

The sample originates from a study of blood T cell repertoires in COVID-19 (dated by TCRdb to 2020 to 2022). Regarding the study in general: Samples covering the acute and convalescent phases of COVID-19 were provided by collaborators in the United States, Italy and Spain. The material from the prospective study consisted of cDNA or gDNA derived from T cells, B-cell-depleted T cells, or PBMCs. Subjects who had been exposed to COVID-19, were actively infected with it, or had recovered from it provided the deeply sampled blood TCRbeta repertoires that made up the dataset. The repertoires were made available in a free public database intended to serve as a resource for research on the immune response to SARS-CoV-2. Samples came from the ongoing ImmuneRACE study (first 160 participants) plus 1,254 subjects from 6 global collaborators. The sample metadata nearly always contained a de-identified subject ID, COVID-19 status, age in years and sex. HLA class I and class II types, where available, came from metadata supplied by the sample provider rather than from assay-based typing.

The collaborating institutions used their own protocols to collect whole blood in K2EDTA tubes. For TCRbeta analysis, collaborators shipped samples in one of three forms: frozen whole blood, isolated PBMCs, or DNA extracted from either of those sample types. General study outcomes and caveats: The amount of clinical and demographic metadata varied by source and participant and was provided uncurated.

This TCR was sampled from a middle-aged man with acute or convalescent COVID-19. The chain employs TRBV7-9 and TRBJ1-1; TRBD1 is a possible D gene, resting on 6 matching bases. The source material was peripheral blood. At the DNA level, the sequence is TGTGCCAGCAGCTTAGAGGGGGCTGAAGCTTTCTTT. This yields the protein CASSLEGAEAFF.